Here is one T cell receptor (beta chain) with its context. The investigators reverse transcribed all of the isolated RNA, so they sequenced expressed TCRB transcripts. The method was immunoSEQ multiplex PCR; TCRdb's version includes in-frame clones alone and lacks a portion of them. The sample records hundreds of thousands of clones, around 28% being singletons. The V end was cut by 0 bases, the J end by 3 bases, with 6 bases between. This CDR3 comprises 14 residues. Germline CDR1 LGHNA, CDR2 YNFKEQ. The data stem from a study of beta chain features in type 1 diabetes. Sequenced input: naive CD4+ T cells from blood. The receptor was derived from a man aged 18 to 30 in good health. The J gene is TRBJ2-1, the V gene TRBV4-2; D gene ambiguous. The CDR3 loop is CASSQERLYNEQFF. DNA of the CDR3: TGTGCCAGCAGCCAAGAAAGGCTCTACAATGAGCAGTTCTTC.